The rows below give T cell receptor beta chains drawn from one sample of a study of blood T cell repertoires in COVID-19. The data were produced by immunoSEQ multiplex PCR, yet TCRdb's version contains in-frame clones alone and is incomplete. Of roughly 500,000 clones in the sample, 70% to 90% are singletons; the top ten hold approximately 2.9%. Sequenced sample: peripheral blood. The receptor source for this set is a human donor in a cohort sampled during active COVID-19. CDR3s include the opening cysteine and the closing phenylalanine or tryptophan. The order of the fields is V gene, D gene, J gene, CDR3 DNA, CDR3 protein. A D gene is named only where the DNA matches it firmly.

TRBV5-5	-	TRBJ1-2	TGTGCCAGCAGCTTGGATGGTCAGAACTATGGCTACACCTTC	CASSLDGQNYGYTF
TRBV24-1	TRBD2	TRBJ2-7	TGTGCCACCAGTGATTTGCGAGCGGGGATCTACGAGCAGTACTTC	CATSDLRAGIYEQYF
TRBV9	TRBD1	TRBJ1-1	TGTGCCAGCAGCGTACATAGGCAGGGGGACACTGAAGCTTTCTTT	CASSVHRQGDTEAFF
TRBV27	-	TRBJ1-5	TGTGCCAGCAGGGAACGGGATAGTCAGCCCCAGCATTTT	CASRERDSQPQHF
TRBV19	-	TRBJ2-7	TGTGCCAGTAGTATCCTCGGACAGACCTACGAGCAGTACTTC	CASSILGQTYEQYF
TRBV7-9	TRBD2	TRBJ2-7	TGTGCCAGCAGTCGAACCCCCGGGACTAGCGAAAGCTACGAGCAGTACTTC	CASSRTPGTSESYEQYF
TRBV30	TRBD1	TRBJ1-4	TGTGCCCGGGCACAGGGGCAGAAGGGTGAAAAACTGTTTTTT	CARAQGQKGEKLFF
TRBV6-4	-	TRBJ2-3	TGTGCCAGCAGTGACCGGGGAGGCGGAGATACGCAGTATTTT	CASSDRGGGDTQYF
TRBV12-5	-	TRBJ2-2	TGTGCTAGTGGTTTGGTACAAAGCGGGTACACCGGGGAGCTGTTTTTT	CASGLVQSGYTGELFF
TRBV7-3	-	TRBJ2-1	TGTGCCAGCAGCGCATCTGCGCCCAACAATGAGCAGTTCTTC	CASSASAPNNEQFF
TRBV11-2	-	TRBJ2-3	TGTGCCAGCAGCTTAGATCGCGGTAGCACAGATACGCAGTATTTT	CASSLDRGSTDTQYF
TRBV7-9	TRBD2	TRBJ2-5	TGTGCCAGCAGCCCCCTTTTGCCAGGTTGGAGAACTAGCGAGGAGACCCAGTACTTC	CASSPLLPGWRTSEETQYF